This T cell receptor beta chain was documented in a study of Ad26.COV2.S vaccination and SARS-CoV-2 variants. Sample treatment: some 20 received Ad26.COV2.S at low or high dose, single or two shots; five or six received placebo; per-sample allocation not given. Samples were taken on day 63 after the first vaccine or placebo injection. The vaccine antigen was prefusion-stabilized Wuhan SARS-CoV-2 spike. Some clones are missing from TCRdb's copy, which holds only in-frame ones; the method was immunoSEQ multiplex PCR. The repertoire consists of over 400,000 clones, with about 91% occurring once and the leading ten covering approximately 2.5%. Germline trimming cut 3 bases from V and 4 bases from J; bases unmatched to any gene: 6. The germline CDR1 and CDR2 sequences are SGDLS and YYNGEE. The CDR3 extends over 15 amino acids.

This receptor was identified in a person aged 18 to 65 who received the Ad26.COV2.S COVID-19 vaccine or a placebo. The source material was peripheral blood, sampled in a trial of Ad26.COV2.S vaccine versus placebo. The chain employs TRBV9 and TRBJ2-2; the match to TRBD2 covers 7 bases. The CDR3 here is CASSARLAGTGELFF. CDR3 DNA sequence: TGTGCCAGCAGCGCAAGACTAGCTGGCACCGGGGAGCTGTTTTTT.